Each of the 5 T cell receptor beta chains below was sequenced from the same sample in a study of vaccination and CD4 T cells after COVID-19. Cultured CD4+ T cells had their DNA profiled by the Oncomine TCR Beta short-read assay. Via MiXCR, TCRdb re-called the PCR reads, giving one row per CDR3 protein. The table shows just over 15,000 distinct CDR3 sequences, with approximately 58% occurring only once. Antigens of these TCRs are unknown. The treatment here: roughly 11-day PBMC culture with coronavirus spike peptide pools or control peptides (ViraFEST assay). Sample: CD4+ T cells from blood, cultured in vitro. Every receptor here comes from a human donor who had recovered from COVID-19.

V and J are TRBV4-3 and TRBJ1-1; D uncertain. CDR1 LGHNA and CDR2 YSLEER come from the germline V gene. The length of the CDR3 is 13 residues. Trimming cost V 2 bases and J 4 bases, with 8 bases left between them. The CDR3 DNA is TGCGCCAGCAGCCAATTCAGAGGCACTGAAGCTTTCTTT. Encoded protein: CASSQFRGTEAFF.

The genes are TRBV20-1 and TRBJ2-7; tentative D call: TRBD2 (6 bases). The V and J ends lost 2 bases and 2 bases respectively, with 16 bases between them. This CDR3 comprises 15 residues. Germline V lookup: CDR1 DFQATT, CDR2 SNEGSKA (reference sequence). DNA for the CDR3: TGCAGTGCTAGACAGCCCGGGACTGCGACCTACGAGCAGTACTTC. Translation gives CSARQPGTATYEQYF.

The chain employs TRBV6-2 or TRBV6-3 and TRBJ1-2, with 7 bases identical to TRBD1. This CDR3 contains 14 residues. Germline values: CDR1 MNHEY, CDR2 SVGEGT. J was trimmed by 4 bases and V by 5 bases; bases with no gene match: 7. CDR3 nucleotide sequence: TGTGCCAGCAGTCGACAGGGTCGTGGCTATGGCTACACCTTC. Amino acid sequence: CASSRQGRGYGYTF.

The rearrangement uses TRBV20-1 and TRBJ1-2, with TRBD1 as a possible D gene (6 bases). V was trimmed by 3 bases and J by 2 bases, leaving 13 bases between them. In germline, CDR1 is DFQATT, CDR2 SNEGSKA (reference sequence). The CDR3 loop spans 14 amino acids. The CDR3 here is CSASSAGVNYGYTF. The CDR3 DNA sequence: TGCAGTGCTAGTAGCGCAGGGGTGAACTATGGCTACACCTTC.

The J gene is TRBJ2-2, the V gene TRBV24-1; D remains unclear. There are 14 residues in the CDR3. The V and J ends lost 5 bases and 7 bases respectively, with 13 bases between them. Germline CDR1 reads KGHDR; CDR2 reads SFDVKD. CDR3 nucleotide sequence: TGTGCCACCAGTGTGGGCGTTTACGGCGGGGAGCTGTTTTTT. Protein product: CATSVGVYGGELFF.